This TCR beta chain comes out of a study of B cell selection in AIRE deficiency. Study findings and constraints: Healthy Tconv contained 36.6% of shared healthy Treg sequences; only TCRbeta sequenced. Shorter CDR3s marked shared Treg sequences, biased toward few non-templated insertions. Of approximately 3,700 shared Treg TCRbeta sequences, over 25% were healthy-only, over 7% patient-only.

Produced via immunoSEQ multiplex PCR; TCRdb's table is partial and in-frame only. The table includes roughly 18,000 clones, roughly 91% detected once. Worth noting for this clone: As yet, its antigen is unknown.

Regulatory T cells were sorted as CD4+CD25hiCD127low/negative cells. Control samples were from healthy, unrelated donors. Germline CDR1 is SNHLY and CDR2 is FYNNEI. This CDR3 region has 15 residues. Losses at the gene ends were 6 bases for V and 4 bases for J; bases not matched to a gene: 8. The clonotype originates from a human donor in good health. Specimen: CD4+CD25+ Tregs sorted from PBMCs. The rearrangement uses TRBV2 and TRBJ2-7; TRBD2 agrees at 11 bases. This chain's CDR3 is CASSPSGLAVYEQYF. DNA for the CDR3: TGTGCCAGCAGCCCCTCGGGACTAGCGGTTTACGAGCAGTACTTC.